This is a list of T cell receptor beta chains from one sample in a study of Ad26.COV2.S vaccination and SARS-CoV-2 variants. Clones were read by immunoSEQ multiplex PCR, and TCRdb kept only the in-frame ones, dropping some. In the table there are around 400,000 clones, 75% to 90% of which are singletons. This specimen was peripheral blood, taken in a trial of Ad26.COV2.S vaccine versus placebo. These receptors all stem from a person aged 18-60 years who received the Ad26.COV2.S COVID-19 vaccine or a placebo. CDR3s include the opening cysteine and the closing phenylalanine or tryptophan. Fields, in order: CDR3 protein, CDR3 DNA, J gene, clone size, V gene, D gene, CDR3 length. The D gene is left open where the match is weak. Only part of the rows carry a size: once, few, many, or a class if the clone is expanded.

CDR3 protein: CASGLVPYRGSTSYGYTF
CDR3 DNA: TGTGCTAGTGGTTTGGTACCATACAGGGGCTCCACCTCCTATGGCTACACCTTC
J gene: TRBJ1-2
clone size: -
V gene: TRBV12-5
D gene: TRBD1
CDR3 length: 18

CDR3 protein: CASSVTSGAYNEQFF
CDR3 DNA: TGTGCCAGCAGCGTAACGAGCGGGGCCTACAATGAGCAGTTCTTC
J gene: TRBJ2-1
clone size: -
V gene: TRBV9
D gene: TRBD2
CDR3 length: 15

CDR3 protein: CASKGGTYEQYF
CDR3 DNA: TGTGCCAGCAAGGGGGGAACCTACGAGCAGTACTTC
J gene: TRBJ2-7
clone size: few
V gene: TRBV6-5
D gene: -
CDR3 length: 12

CDR3 protein: CASSQDLSGRLDTQYF
CDR3 DNA: TGTGCCAGCAGCCAAGATCTCAGCGGGAGATTAGATACGCAGTATTTT
J gene: TRBJ2-3
clone size: -
V gene: TRBV4-2
D gene: TRBD2
CDR3 length: 16

CDR3 protein: CASSQDPSGRAVYNEQFF
CDR3 DNA: TGTGCCAGCAGCCAAGATCCTAGCGGGAGGGCCGTGTACAATGAGCAGTTCTTC
J gene: TRBJ2-1
clone size: -
V gene: TRBV14
D gene: TRBD2
CDR3 length: 18

CDR3 protein: CASRMELADTQYF
CDR3 DNA: TGTGCCAGCAGGATGGAGTTGGCAGATACGCAGTATTTT
J gene: TRBJ2-3
clone size: -
V gene: TRBV5-6
D gene: -
CDR3 length: 13

CDR3 protein: CASSTRGGGEQYF
CDR3 DNA: TGTGCCAGCAGTACAAGGGGGGGCGGCGAGCAGTACTTC
J gene: TRBJ2-7
clone size: -
V gene: TRBV12-3/TRBV12-4
D gene: -
CDR3 length: 13

CDR3 protein: CASSPLVTGSGTEAFF
CDR3 DNA: TGCGCCAGCAGCCCGCTCGTTACGGGGTCGGGCACTGAAGCTTTCTTT
J gene: TRBJ1-1
clone size: -
V gene: TRBV5-1
D gene: -
CDR3 length: 16

CDR3 protein: CASSAGVLSYEQYF
CDR3 DNA: TGTGCCAGCAGCGCGGGCGTGCTATCCTACGAGCAGTACTTC
J gene: TRBJ2-7
clone size: -
V gene: TRBV9
D gene: -
CDR3 length: 14

CDR3 protein: CASSFLDRGSEKLFF
CDR3 DNA: TGTGCCAGCAGTTTTCTAGACAGGGGGTCGGAAAAACTGTTTTTT
J gene: TRBJ1-4
clone size: -
V gene: TRBV27
D gene: TRBD1
CDR3 length: 15

CDR3 protein: CASSRGDRAQNGYTF
CDR3 DNA: TGTGCCAGCAGCCGAGGGGACAGGGCACAGAATGGCTACACCTTC
J gene: TRBJ1-2
clone size: few
V gene: TRBV3-1/TRBV3-2
D gene: TRBD1
CDR3 length: 15

CDR3 protein: CASSKGGGGYTF
CDR3 DNA: TGTGCCAGTAGTAAAGGGGGCGGAGGCTACACCTTC
J gene: TRBJ1-2
clone size: -
V gene: TRBV19
D gene: TRBD1
CDR3 length: 12

CDR3 protein: CASSGQARAGELFF
CDR3 DNA: TGTGCCAGCAGCGGGCAGGCTAGGGCCGGGGAGCTGTTTTTT
J gene: TRBJ2-2
clone size: -
V gene: TRBV7-6
D gene: -
CDR3 length: 14

CDR3 protein: CATSDLLTGSYQPQHF
CDR3 DNA: TGTGCCACCAGTGATTTGTTGACAGGTTCGTATCAGCCCCAGCATTTT
J gene: TRBJ1-5
clone size: -
V gene: TRBV24-1
D gene: -
CDR3 length: 16

CDR3 protein: CASSPQGNYNSPLHF
CDR3 DNA: TGTGCCAGCAGTCCACAGGGGAATTATAATTCACCCCTCCACTTT
J gene: TRBJ1-6
clone size: once
V gene: TRBV6-5
D gene: TRBD1
CDR3 length: 15

CDR3 protein: CASSQAGTGVETQYF
CDR3 DNA: TGTGCCAGCAGCCAAGCCGGGACAGGGGTCGAGACCCAGTACTTC
J gene: TRBJ2-5
clone size: -
V gene: TRBV3-1/TRBV3-2
D gene: TRBD1
CDR3 length: 15

CDR3 protein: CASSFSSGTGELFF
CDR3 DNA: TGTGCCAGCAGTTTTTCTAGCGGTACCGGGGAGCTGTTTTTT
J gene: TRBJ2-2
clone size: few
V gene: TRBV27
D gene: TRBD2
CDR3 length: 14

CDR3 protein: CASSLGVFTTGELFF
CDR3 DNA: TGTGCCAGCAGCTTAGGGGTTTTCACAACCGGGGAGCTGTTTTTT
J gene: TRBJ2-2
clone size: -
V gene: TRBV11-3
D gene: -
CDR3 length: 15

CDR3 protein: CASSQEQGINEQFF
CDR3 DNA: TGTGCCAGCAGCCAAGAACAAGGGATCAATGAGCAGTTCTTC
J gene: TRBJ2-1
clone size: -
V gene: TRBV3-1/TRBV3-2
D gene: -
CDR3 length: 14

CDR3 protein: CASSVLAGGNTGELFF
CDR3 DNA: TGTGCCAGCAGCGTGCTAGCGGGCGGAAACACCGGGGAGCTGTTTTTT
J gene: TRBJ2-2
clone size: once
V gene: TRBV7-8
D gene: TRBD2
CDR3 length: 16

CDR3 protein: CASSGGGEQFF
CDR3 DNA: TGTGCCAGCAGTGGAGGGGGAGAGCAGTTCTTC
J gene: TRBJ2-1
clone size: once
V gene: TRBV6-2/TRBV6-3
D gene: -
CDR3 length: 11

CDR3 protein: CASSEAPGVYEQYF
CDR3 DNA: TGTGCCAGCAGTGAAGCGCCGGGGGTCTACGAGCAGTACTTC
J gene: TRBJ2-7
clone size: -
V gene: TRBV6-1
D gene: -
CDR3 length: 14

CDR3 protein: CASSSGTSGETQYF
CDR3 DNA: TGTGCCAGCAGCTCAGGGACTAGTGGGGAGACCCAGTACTTC
J gene: TRBJ2-5
clone size: -
V gene: TRBV5-4
D gene: TRBD2
CDR3 length: 14

CDR3 protein: CASSPLEFFNEQFF
CDR3 DNA: TGCGCCAGCAGCCCCCTAGAATTCTTCAATGAGCAGTTCTTC
J gene: TRBJ2-1
clone size: once
V gene: TRBV5-1
D gene: -
CDR3 length: 14

CDR3 protein: CAWSVGVNTEAFF
CDR3 DNA: TGTGCCTGGAGTGTAGGCGTGAACACTGAAGCTTTCTTT
J gene: TRBJ1-1
clone size: -
V gene: TRBV30
D gene: -
CDR3 length: 13

CDR3 protein: CASPGNSPLHF
CDR3 DNA: TGTGCCAGTCCCGGTAATTCACCCCTCCACTTT
J gene: TRBJ1-6
clone size: once
V gene: TRBV19
D gene: -
CDR3 length: 11

CDR3 protein: CASSQETGRYTGELFF
CDR3 DNA: TGTGCCAGCAGCCAAGAGACAGGGAGATACACCGGGGAGCTGTTTTTT
J gene: TRBJ2-2
clone size: few
V gene: TRBV3-1/TRBV3-2
D gene: TRBD1
CDR3 length: 16

CDR3 protein: CASSLGLVEETQYF
CDR3 DNA: TGTGCCAGCAGCTTAGGGCTAGTTGAAGAGACCCAGTACTTC
J gene: TRBJ2-5
clone size: -
V gene: TRBV7-9
D gene: -
CDR3 length: 14

CDR3 protein: CAWSLGQKETQYF
CDR3 DNA: TGTGCCTGGAGCCTCGGACAGAAAGAGACCCAGTACTTC
J gene: TRBJ2-5
clone size: many
V gene: TRBV30
D gene: -
CDR3 length: 13

CDR3 protein: CASSSRYEQYF
CDR3 DNA: TGTGCCAGCTCTTCTCGCTACGAGCAGTACTTC
J gene: TRBJ2-7
clone size: -
V gene: TRBV18
D gene: -
CDR3 length: 11

CDR3 protein: CASSYEASLDTGELFF
CDR3 DNA: TGTGCCAGCAGCTACGAAGCTAGTCTTGACACCGGGGAGCTGTTTTTT
J gene: TRBJ2-2
clone size: -
V gene: TRBV6-5
D gene: -
CDR3 length: 16

CDR3 protein: CASSPGPYNEQFF
CDR3 DNA: TGTGCCAGCAGCCCCGGGCCCTACAATGAGCAGTTCTTC
J gene: TRBJ2-1
clone size: -
V gene: TRBV3-1/TRBV3-2
D gene: -
CDR3 length: 13

CDR3 protein: CASSLGFSGWAEKLFF
CDR3 DNA: TGCGCCAGCAGCTTGGGATTTTCGGGGTGGGCTGAAAAACTGTTTTTT
J gene: TRBJ1-4
clone size: -
V gene: TRBV5-1
D gene: -
CDR3 length: 16

CDR3 protein: CASSTPGQGAHGYTF
CDR3 DNA: TGTGCCAGCAGTACTCCGGGACAGGGGGCTCACGGCTACACCTTC
J gene: TRBJ1-2
clone size: once
V gene: TRBV27
D gene: TRBD1
CDR3 length: 15

CDR3 protein: CASSGQSNYGYTF
CDR3 DNA: TGTGCCAGCAGTGGTCAGTCTAACTATGGCTACACCTTC
J gene: TRBJ1-2
clone size: -
V gene: TRBV25-1
D gene: -
CDR3 length: 13

CDR3 protein: CASSSLAGAETQYF
CDR3 DNA: TGCGCCAGCAGCTCCTTAGCGGGAGCAGAGACCCAGTACTTC
J gene: TRBJ2-5
clone size: -
V gene: TRBV5-1
D gene: TRBD2
CDR3 length: 14